This T cell receptor (beta chain) was identified in a study of blood T cell repertoires in COVID-19. Overall study: T cells, B-cell-depleted T cells, or PBMCs provided the cDNA or gDNA that served as material.

The V gene end was trimmed by 3 bases and the J gene end by 7 bases; junction bases not matched to a gene: 10. Germline assignment: CDR1 LGHNA and CDR2 YSLEER. The CDR3 length is 15 residues. TCRdb's table, derived via immunoSEQ multiplex PCR, lists solely in-frame clones and lacks some. The sample carries 300,000 or so clones, more than 70% recorded once. The chain employs TRBV4-3 and TRBJ2-5; 8 bases are shared with TRBD2. The receptor's source is a woman in her forties or fifties who had recovered from COVID-19. The sample taken for sequencing was peripheral blood. The CDR3 DNA reads TGCGCCAGCAGCCAGTTACGGGAGGGTCCAGGGACCCAGTACTTC. Translating gives CASSQLREGPGTQYF.